This paragraph covers one T cell receptor (beta chain) sequence. Per the germline V gene, CDR1 is MNHEY and CDR2 is SMNVEV (reference sequence). There are 12 residues in the CDR3. The ends were cut back, 6 bases at V and 6 bases at J, with 9 bases in the middle. The record originates from a study of T cell responses to AZD1222 COVID-19 vaccine. Clones were read by immunoSEQ multiplex PCR, and TCRdb kept only the in-frame ones, dropping some. This sample has 130,000 to 150,000 clones, with over 85% found just once. The material was peripheral blood, obtained 28 days after the second AZD1222 dose. The TCR comes from an adult who received the AZD1222 COVID-19 vaccine. V gene TRBV27 combines with J gene TRBJ1-5; D gene ambiguous. The CDR3 region has the DNA TGTGCCAGCAGAACAGCGGGTCAGCCCCAGCATTTT. Translation gives CASRTAGQPQHF.